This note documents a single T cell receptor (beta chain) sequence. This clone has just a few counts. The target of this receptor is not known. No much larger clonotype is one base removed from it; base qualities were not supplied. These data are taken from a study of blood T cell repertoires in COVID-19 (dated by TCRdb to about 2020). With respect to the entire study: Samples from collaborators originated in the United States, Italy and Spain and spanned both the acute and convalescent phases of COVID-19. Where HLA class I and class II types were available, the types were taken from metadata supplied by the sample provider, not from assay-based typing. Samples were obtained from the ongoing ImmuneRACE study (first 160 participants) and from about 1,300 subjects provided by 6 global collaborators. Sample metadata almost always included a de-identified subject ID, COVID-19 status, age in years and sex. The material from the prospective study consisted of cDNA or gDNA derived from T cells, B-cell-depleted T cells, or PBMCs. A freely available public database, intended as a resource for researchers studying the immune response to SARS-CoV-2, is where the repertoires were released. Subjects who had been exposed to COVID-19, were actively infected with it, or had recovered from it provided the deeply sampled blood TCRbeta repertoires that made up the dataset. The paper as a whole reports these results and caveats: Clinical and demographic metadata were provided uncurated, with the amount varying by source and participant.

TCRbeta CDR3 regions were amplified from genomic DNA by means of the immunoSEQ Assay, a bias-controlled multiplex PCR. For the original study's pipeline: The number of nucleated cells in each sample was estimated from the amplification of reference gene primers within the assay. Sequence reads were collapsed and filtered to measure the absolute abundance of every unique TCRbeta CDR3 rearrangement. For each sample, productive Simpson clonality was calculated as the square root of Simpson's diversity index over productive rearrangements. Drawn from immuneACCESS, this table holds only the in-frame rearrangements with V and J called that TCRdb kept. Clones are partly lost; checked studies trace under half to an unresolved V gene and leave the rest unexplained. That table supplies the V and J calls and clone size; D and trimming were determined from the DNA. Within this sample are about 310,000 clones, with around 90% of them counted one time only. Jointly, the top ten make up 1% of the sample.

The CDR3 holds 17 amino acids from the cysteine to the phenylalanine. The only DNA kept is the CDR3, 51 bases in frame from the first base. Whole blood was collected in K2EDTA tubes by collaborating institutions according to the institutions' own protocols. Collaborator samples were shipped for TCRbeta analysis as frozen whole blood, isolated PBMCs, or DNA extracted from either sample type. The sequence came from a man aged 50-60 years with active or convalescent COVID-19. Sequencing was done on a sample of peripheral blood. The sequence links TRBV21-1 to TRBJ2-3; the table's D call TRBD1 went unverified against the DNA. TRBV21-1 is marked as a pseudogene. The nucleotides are TGTGCCAGCAGCTCGGGGACCGGGACAGGGGGAAAAGATACGCAGTATTTT. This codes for CASSSGTGTGGKDTQYF.